The clone carrying this TCR beta chain was seen a few times. Its matching antigen is unknown. This record belongs to a study of vaccination and CD4 T cells after COVID-19. At the level of the study: Post-diagnosis, post-COVID samples were collected after a median 101 days, ranging 35 to 161. Overall study findings and caveats: Early post-infection timepoints were missing, and relatively few convalescent patients were studied.

Treatment given: roughly 11-day PBMC culture with coronavirus spike peptide pools or control peptides (ViraFEST assay). Pre-COVID-19 pandemic sampling (2011-2018) yielded the unexposed donor's CD4+ T cells. Probes of unexposed-donor CD4+ T cells used SARS-CoV-2 S/N and four cold-coronavirus spikes (cells permitting). Sequencing of DNA taken from cultured CD4+ T cells relied on the Oncomine TCR Beta short-read assay. TCRdb ran MiXCR on the PCR reads and lists one entry per CDR3 protein. Seen here are roughly 7,600 distinct CDR3 sequences, 35% to 45% observed once, and the top ten hold 28%. The TCR sequence derives from a human donor in good health. The material sequenced was CD4+ T cells from blood, cultured in vitro.

The chain's CDR3 is CATSRDGLWEAPRIQPQHF. The CDR3 DNA is TGTGCCACCAGCAGAGATGGACTTTGGGAAGCCCCGCGGATTCAGCCCCAGCATTTT. The chain joins TRBV15 to TRBJ1-5; D unresolved. V lost 0 bases to trimming and J lost 6 bases, with 24 bases between them. Germline V gene data show CDR1 as LNHNV and CDR2 as YYDKDF (reference sequence). The CDR3 is 19 residues long.